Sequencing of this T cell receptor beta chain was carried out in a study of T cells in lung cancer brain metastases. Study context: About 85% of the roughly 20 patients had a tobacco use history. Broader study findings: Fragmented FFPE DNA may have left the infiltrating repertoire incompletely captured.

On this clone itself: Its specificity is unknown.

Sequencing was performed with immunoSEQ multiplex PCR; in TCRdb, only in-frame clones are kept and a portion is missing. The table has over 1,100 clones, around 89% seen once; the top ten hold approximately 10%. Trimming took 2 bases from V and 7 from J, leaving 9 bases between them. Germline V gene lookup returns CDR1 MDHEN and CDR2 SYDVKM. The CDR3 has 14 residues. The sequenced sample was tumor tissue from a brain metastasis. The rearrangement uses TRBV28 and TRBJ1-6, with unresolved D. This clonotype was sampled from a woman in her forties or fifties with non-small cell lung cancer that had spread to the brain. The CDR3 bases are TGTGCCAGCAGTTTACCGCAGGAGAATTCACCCCTCCACTTT. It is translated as CASSLPQENSPLHF.